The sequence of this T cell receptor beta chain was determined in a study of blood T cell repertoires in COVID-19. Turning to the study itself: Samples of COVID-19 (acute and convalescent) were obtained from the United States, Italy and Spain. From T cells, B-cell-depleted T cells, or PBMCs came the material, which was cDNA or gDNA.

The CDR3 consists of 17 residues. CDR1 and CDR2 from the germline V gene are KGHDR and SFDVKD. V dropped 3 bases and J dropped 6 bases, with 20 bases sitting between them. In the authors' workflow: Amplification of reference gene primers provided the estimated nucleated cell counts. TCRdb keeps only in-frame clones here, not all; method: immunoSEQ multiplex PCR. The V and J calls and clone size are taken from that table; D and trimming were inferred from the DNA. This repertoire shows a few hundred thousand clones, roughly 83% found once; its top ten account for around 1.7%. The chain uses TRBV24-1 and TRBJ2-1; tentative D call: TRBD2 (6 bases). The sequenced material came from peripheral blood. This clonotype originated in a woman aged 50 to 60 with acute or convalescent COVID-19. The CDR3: CATSDPRSGTPSNEQFF. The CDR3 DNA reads TGTGCCACCAGTGATCCACGCTCCGGGACTCCCAGCAATGAGCAGTTCTTC.